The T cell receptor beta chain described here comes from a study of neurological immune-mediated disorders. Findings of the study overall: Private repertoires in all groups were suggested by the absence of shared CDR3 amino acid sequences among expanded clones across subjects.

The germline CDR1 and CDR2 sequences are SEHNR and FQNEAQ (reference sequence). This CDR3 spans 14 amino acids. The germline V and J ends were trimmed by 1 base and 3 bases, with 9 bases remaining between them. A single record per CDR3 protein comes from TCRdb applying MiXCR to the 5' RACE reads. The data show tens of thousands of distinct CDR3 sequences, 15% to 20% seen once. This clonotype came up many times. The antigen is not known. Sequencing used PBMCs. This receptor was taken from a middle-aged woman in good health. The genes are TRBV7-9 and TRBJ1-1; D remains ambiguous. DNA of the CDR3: TGTGCCAGCAGCTTAGAGCTAAGGGACACTGAAGCTTTCTTT. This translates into CASSLELRDTEAFF.